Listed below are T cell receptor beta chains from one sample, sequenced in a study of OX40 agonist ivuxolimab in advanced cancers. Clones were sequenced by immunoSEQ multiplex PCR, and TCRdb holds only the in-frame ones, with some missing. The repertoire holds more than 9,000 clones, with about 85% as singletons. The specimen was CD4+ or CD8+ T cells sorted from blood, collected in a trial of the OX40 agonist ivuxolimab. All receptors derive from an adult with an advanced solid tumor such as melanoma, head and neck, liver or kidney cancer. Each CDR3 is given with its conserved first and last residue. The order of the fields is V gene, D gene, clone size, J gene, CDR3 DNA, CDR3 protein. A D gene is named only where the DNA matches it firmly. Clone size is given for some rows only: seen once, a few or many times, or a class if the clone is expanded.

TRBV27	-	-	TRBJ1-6	TGTGCCAGCAGCCTAAGGACCCAGGGGTCACCCCTCCACTTT	CASSLRTQGSPLHF
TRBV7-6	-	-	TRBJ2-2	TGTGCCAGCAGCTTAGTCTCCGGGGAGCTGTTTTTT	CASSLVSGELFF
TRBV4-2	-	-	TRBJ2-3	TGTGCCAGCAGCCAAGAGTGGTCCTTTAGCACAGATACGCAGTATTTT	CASSQEWSFSTDTQYF
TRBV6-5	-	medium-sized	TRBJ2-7	TGTGCCAGCAGTTTGGAGAAAGGGACTTTCACCTACGAGCAGTACTTC	CASSLEKGTFTYEQYF
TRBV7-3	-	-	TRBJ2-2	TGTGCCAGCAGCTTCATCCCGGACGGGGAGCTGTTTTTT	CASSFIPDGELFF
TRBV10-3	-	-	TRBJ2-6	TGTGCCATCAGTGTGAATGCCTGTAGATACAGTCGGGCCAACGTCCTGACTTTC	CAISVNACRYSRANVLTF
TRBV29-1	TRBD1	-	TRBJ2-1	TGCAGCGTATTGGGGGTGGACAGGGACGGCAATGAGCAGTTCTTC	CSVLGVDRDGNEQFF
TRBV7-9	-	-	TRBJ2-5	TGTGCCAGCAGCGAGTGGAACGGGGGAGTTCAAGAGACCCAGTACTTC	CASSEWNGGVQETQYF
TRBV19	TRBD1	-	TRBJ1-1	TGTGCCAGTAGGGGGACAGGGCTCACTGAAGCTTTCTTT	CASRGTGLTEAFF
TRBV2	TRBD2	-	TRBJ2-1	TGTGCCAGCACGTCCGCGGCTAGCGGGGGGGCCCATGAGCAGTTCTTC	CASTSAASGGAHEQFF
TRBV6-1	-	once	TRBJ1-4	TGTGCCAGTTGCCCTGAGACAGGTCCAAATGAAAAACTGTTTTTT	CASCPETGPNEKLFF
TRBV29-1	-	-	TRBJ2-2	TGCAGCGTTGATTCACTGAACACCGGGGAGCTGTTTTTT	CSVDSLNTGELFF
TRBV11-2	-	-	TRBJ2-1	TGTGCCAGCAGCTTAGATGGGGGGAGCTCCTACAATGAGCAGTTCTTC	CASSLDGGSSYNEQFF
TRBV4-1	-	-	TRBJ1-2	TGCGCCAGCGGATACGTCAACTATGGCTACACCTTC	CASGYVNYGYTF
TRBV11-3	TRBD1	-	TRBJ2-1	TGTGCCAGCAGCTTAGATCCCCAGGGGGCATCCAATGAGCAGTTCTTC	CASSLDPQGASNEQFF
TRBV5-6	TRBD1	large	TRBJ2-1	TGTGCCAGCAGCTTAGGCGACAGGGCCTACAATGAGCAGTTCTTC	CASSLGDRAYNEQFF
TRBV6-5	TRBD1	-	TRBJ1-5	TGTGCCAGCAGTCAGGGGGCTAGTCAGCCCCAGCATTTT	CASSQGASQPQHF
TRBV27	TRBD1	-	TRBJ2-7	TGTGCCAGCAGCCGGGACAGGGGAGGGAGCGAGCAGTACTTC	CASSRDRGGSEQYF
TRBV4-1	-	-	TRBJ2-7	TGCGCCAGCAGCCCCCACGTGGGGGGGCAGGGGGGGGAGCAGTACTTC	CASSPHVGGQGGEQYF
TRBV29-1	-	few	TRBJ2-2	TGCAGCGTTGCCTTGGACAACACCGGGGAGCTGTTTTTT	CSVALDNTGELFF
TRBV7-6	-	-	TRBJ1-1	TGTGCCAGCAGCCCAGGGACCACTGAAGCTTTCTTT	CASSPGTTEAFF
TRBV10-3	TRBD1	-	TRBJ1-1	TGTGCCACAAAAATACGACCCACAGGGGATATGAACACTGAAGCTTTCTTT	CATKIRPTGDMNTEAFF
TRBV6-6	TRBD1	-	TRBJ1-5	TGTGCCAGCAGTCTCGGACAGGCGGGCAATCAGCCCCAGCATTTT	CASSLGQAGNQPQHF
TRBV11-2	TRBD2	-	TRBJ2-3	TGTGCCAGCAGCCCCGCGGGGGGCGCGGATACGCAGTATTTT	CASSPAGGADTQYF
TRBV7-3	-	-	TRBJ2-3	TGTGCCAGCAGCTCCGTCAGCACAGATACGCAGTATTTT	CASSSVSTDTQYF
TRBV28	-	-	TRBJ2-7	TGTGCCAGCAGTTTCCTGGACCAGGCTAAGCAGTACTTC	CASSFLDQAKQYF
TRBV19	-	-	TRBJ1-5	TGTGCCGGGTCCGCTAGTCAGGGCGATCAGCCCCAGCATTTT	CAGSASQGDQPQHF
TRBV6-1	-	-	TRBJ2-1	TGTGCCAGCTTAGCGGAGAGGGAGCAGTTCTTC	CASLAEREQFF
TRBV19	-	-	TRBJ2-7	TGTGCCAGTAGTATAAACTCCTTCTACGAGCAGTACTTC	CASSINSFYEQYF
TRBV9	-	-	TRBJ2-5	TGTGCCAGCAGCGTAGACTACATGGAAGAGACCCAGTACTTC	CASSVDYMEETQYF
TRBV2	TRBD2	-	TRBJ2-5	TGTGCCAGCAGTGACATTGTGGGACTAGCGGGACAAGAGACCCAGTACTTC	CASSDIVGLAGQETQYF
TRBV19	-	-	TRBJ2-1	TGTGCCAGTAGTATACTCCCCCTCGCATACGGACCCTACAATGAGCAGTTCTTC	CASSILPLAYGPYNEQFF
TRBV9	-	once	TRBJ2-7	TGTGCCAGCAGCTCGGACTATTGGGTGTACGAGCAGTACTTC	CASSSDYWVYEQYF
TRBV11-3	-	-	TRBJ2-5	TGTGCCAGCAGCTGGGACGGGGAGACCCAGTACTTC	CASSWDGETQYF
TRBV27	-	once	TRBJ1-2	TGTGCCAGCAGTTATAAGGGTGGGGCAGGAGGCGGCTACACCTTC	CASSYKGGAGGGYTF
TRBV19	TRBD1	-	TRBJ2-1	TGTGCCAGTAGTACCGGGACAGGGTTCTACAATGAGCAGTTCTTC	CASSTGTGFYNEQFF
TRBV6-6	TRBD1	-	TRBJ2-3	TGTGGTACCGGGACAGGGGAAACAGATACGCAGTATTTT	CGTGTGETDTQYF
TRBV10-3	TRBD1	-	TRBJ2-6	TGTGCCATCAGTGAGTCGGGACAGGGGTTTAGTGGGGCCAACGTCCTGACTTTC	CAISESGQGFSGANVLTF
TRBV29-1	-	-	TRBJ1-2	TGCAGCGTTGAGGAGGCGGAGGGCTACACCTTC	CSVEEAEGYTF
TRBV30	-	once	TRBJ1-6	TGTGCCTGGAGTCCGAGACAGTCTAGCTCCTATAATTCACCCCTCCACTTT	CAWSPRQSSSYNSPLHF
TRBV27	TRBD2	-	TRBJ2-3	TGTGCCAGCAGTTCTCGACTAGCGGGAGATTGGAGATACGCAGGAGCCCTTGATACGCAGTATTTT	CASSSRLAGDWRYAGALDTQYF
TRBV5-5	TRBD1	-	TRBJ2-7	TGTGCCAGCAGCCCCGGGGACAGCTCCTACGAGCAGTACTTC	CASSPGDSSYEQYF
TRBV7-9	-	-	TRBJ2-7	TGTGCCAGCAGCTTAGACTCAATATCCTACGAGCAGTACTTC	CASSLDSISYEQYF
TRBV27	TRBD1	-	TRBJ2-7	TGTGCCAGCAGTTCCCGGGACAGCTCCTACGAGCAGTACTTC	CASSSRDSSYEQYF
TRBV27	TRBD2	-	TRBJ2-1	TGTGCCAGCAGCCCTGGGACTACCAACAATGAGCAGTTCTTC	CASSPGTTNNEQFF
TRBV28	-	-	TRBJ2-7	TGTGCCAGCAGTTCTCCTCCCATGATGAGCTCCTACGAGCAGTACTTC	CASSSPPMMSSYEQYF
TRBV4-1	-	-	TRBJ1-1	TGCGCCAGCAGCCGACAGGAGAACACTGAAGCTTTCTTT	CASSRQENTEAFF
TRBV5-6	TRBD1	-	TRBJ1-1	TGTGCCAGCAGCCCCCGGACAGGGACCGCTTTCTTT	CASSPRTGTAFF
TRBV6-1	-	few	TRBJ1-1	TGTGCCAGCACCCTCACGGGTCCACTCTACACTGAAGCTTTCTTT	CASTLTGPLYTEAFF
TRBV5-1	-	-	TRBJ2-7	TGCGCCAGCAGCTTAAGGGACACCTCCTACGAGCAGTACTTC	CASSLRDTSYEQYF
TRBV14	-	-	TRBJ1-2	TGTGCCAGCAGCCCGTTAAAACGGGGTAGGTATGGCTACACCTTC	CASSPLKRGRYGYTF
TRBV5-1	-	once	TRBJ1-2	TGCGCCAGCAGCTTGGAAAGCGGGTTTTACAGAAACTATGGCTACACCTTC	CASSLESGFYRNYGYTF